The 12 T cell receptor beta chains presented below share a single source sample, sequenced in a study of molecular identifiers for immune sequencing clone quantification. Each CDR3 protein gets one entry after TCRdb re-called the PCR reads with MiXCR. The data contain some 650,000 distinct CDR3 sequences, 15% to 20% of them singletons. The source material was naive CD8+ T cells from blood, with Jurkat cell RNA spiked in. As for subset: FACS-sorted CD8+CD4-CCR7+CD45RA+ naive T cells. The receptors were gathered from a human donor in good health. Some libraries in this study had Jurkat cell RNA spiked in.

At least ten counts were recorded for this clonotype. The chain employs TRBV29-1 and TRBJ2-5, with D possibly being TRBD1 (6 bases). This CDR3 contains 13 residues. V lost 1 base, J lost 3 bases, and 9 bases lay in between. Germline V gives CDR1 SQVTM, CDR2 ANQGSEA. Here the CDR3 reads CSVEAWTEETQYF. The DNA for the CDR3 is TGCAGCGTTGAAGCTTGGACAGAAGAGACCCAGTACTTC.

As to this clonotype: A much larger clone lies a single base off, so this may be a read error. This chain links TRBV7-9 with TRBJ2-3; the D is unclear. The germline V and J ends were trimmed by 1 base and 6 bases, with 11 bases remaining between them. Germline CDR1 reads SEHNR; CDR2 reads FQNEAQ (reference sequence). The CDR3 has 14 amino acids. The CDR3 loop is CASSLVIGWDTQYF. The DNA of the CDR3 is TGTGCCAGCAGCTTAGTAATCGGCTGGGATACGCAGTATTTT.

The chain has TRBV4-3 and TRBJ2-4, with a tentative D call TRBD2 (7 bases). The germline V gene has CDR1 LGHNA and CDR2 YSLEER. The CDR3 consists of 15 residues. V gave up 0 bases and J gave up 7 bases, with 13 bases separating them. The CDR3 sequence: CASSQDPGRGNIQYF. The CDR3 DNA sequence: TGCGCCAGCAGCCAAGATCCAGGGAGGGGGAACATTCAGTACTTC.

This clonotype was seen at least ten times. V usage is TRBV6-1 and J usage is TRBJ2-5; TRBD1 aligns across 7 bases. With 6 bases clipped from V and 4 bases from J, the junction kept 5 bases outside the gene matches. CDR3 length: 13 residues. Germline V CDR1 and CDR2: MNHNS, SASEGT. CDR3 sequence reads: CASSRGGRETQYF. The CDR3 DNA sequence: TGTGCCAGCAGCCGAGGGGGCAGAGAGACCCAGTACTTC.

At least ten counts were recorded for this clonotype. The chain employs TRBV28 and TRBJ2-1; 10 bases agree with TRBD1. This CDR3 contains 12 residues. V lost 8 bases, J lost 6 bases, and 1 base stayed unmatched. Germline CDR1 and CDR2: MDHEN and SYDVKM. The CDR3 loop reads CASGDRGNEQFF. The CDR3 nucleotides are TGTGCCAGCGGGGACAGGGGCAATGAGCAGTTCTTC.

This clonotype occurred a few times. CDR3 residues: CASSPTSKLGELFF. The CDR3 DNA is TGTGCCAGCAGTCCCACCTCCAAACTGGGGGAGCTGTTTTTT. This chain joins TRBV28 and TRBJ2-2; D gene uncertain. This CDR3 spans 14 amino acids. Germline lookup yields CDR1 MDHEN and CDR2 SYDVKM. Between the trimmed V and J ends, which lost 5 bases and 8 bases, there was a span of 15 bases. Variable domain in full (rest from reference TRBV28 and TRBJ2-2): DVKVTQSSRYLVKRTGEKVFLECVQDMDHENMFWYRQDPGLGLRLIYFSYDVKMKEKGDIPEGYSVSREKKERFSLILESASTNQTSMYLCASSPTSKLGELFFGEGSRLTVL.

This clonotype appeared many times. In DNA form, the CDR3 reads TGTGCCAGCAGCTTATTCGGACAGGGGATCAATCAGCCCCAGCATTTT. Its translation: CASSLFGQGINQPQHF. J is TRBJ1-5 and V is TRBV7-9; 9 bases fit TRBD1. The CDR3 contains 16 residues. J gave up 3 bases and V 2 bases, and 5 bases lay outside the gene matches. Germline CDR1 SEHNR, CDR2 FQNEAQ (reference sequence).

Points on this clonotype: Possible read error: a much larger clone is one base away. The gene calls are TRBV14 and TRBJ2-4; D may correspond to TRBD1 or TRBD2 (5 bases each). The germline gives CDR1 SGHDN, CDR2 FVKESK. This CDR3 comprises 13 residues. Trimming removed 4 bases from V and 12 bases from J, with 16 bases in between. The CDR3 protein is CASSPGTPEGQYF. As DNA, the CDR3 is TGTGCCAGCAGCCCCGGGACGCCAGAGGGTCAGTACTTC.

There are many counts of this clonotype. The rearrangement joins TRBV6-2 or TRBV6-3 to TRBJ2-7; the D gene is possibly TRBD1 (5 bases). V gave up 2 bases and J gave up 3 bases, with 5 bases separating them. From germline, CDR1 is MNHEY and CDR2 SVGEGT. The CDR3 is 12 amino acids. The CDR3 nucleotides are TGTGCCAGCAGTTACGACAGCTACGAGCAGTACTTC. Translating it yields CASSYDSYEQYF.

A word on this clonotype: A much larger clone lies a single base off, so this may be a read error. This chain connects TRBV6-2 or TRBV6-3 to TRBJ2-3, with 7 bases lining up with TRBD2. After removal of 8 bases from V and 6 bases from J, the junction contained 20 bases not matched to a gene. The CDR3 covers 17 residues. Germline values: CDR1 MNHEY, CDR2 SVGEGT. CDR3 amino acids: CASDSVERREETDTQYF. The CDR3 coding sequence is TGTGCCAGCGACTCCGTAGAGCGACGGGAGGAGACGGATACGCAGTATTTT.

This clonotype showed up just a few times. This sequence joins TRBV11-2 and TRBJ2-7, with 7 bases lining up with TRBD1. Per germline, CDR1 SGHAT and CDR2 FQNNGV. The CDR3 extends over 15 amino acids. V was clipped by 5 bases and J by 0 bases; unmatched bases: 7. CDR3 coding DNA: TGTGCCAGCAGCCTGGACAGGCGAAACTCCTACGAGCAGTACTTC. Residues: CASSLDRRNSYEQYF.

With regard to this clonotype: This sequence may be a read error, since a much larger clone differs from it by one base. The genes are TRBV7-9 and TRBJ1-6; no definite D call. Germline CDR1 reads SEHNR; CDR2 reads FQNEAQ (reference sequence). This CDR3 has 14 amino acids. The CDR3 DNA follows: TGTGCCAGCAGGCAGACCTCCTATAATTCACCCCTCCGCTTT. Encoded protein: CASRQTSYNSPLRF.